Here is one T cell receptor beta chain with its context. There are many counts of this clonotype. This receptor's antigen is unknown. Base-call qualities are not available, and no considerably larger clone is one nucleotide away. The germline V gene supplies CDR1 MDHEN and CDR2 SYDVKM. The CDR3 goes from the cysteine to the phenylalanine over 13 residues. This entry keeps only the CDR3 DNA: 39 bases, framed from base 1. The germline ends are 12 bases apart after V is trimmed by 3 bases and J by 7 bases. This specimen comes from a study of T cells in Graves' hyperthyroidism and ophthalmopathy (dated by TCRdb to about 2019). Regarding the study in general: Peripheral blood was sampled at the time of initial diagnosis, prior to any treatment. Following sampling, methimazole starting at 30 mg daily was given to hyperthyroidism patients, and high-dose intravenous methylprednisolone was given to ophthalmopathy patients. To identify distinguishing TCR V-J signatures, a discovery cohort of around 100 patients was used, comprising 40 to 45 with Graves' ophthalmopathy and 57 with stable Graves' hyperthyroidism. Thyroid tissue and blood T-cell repertoires from several Graves' hyperthyroidism patients were also compared in the study. An independent validation cohort of fewer than 20 hyperthyroidism patients and about 15 patients who later progressed to ophthalmopathy tested prospective prediction of ophthalmopathy. TCR Vbeta CDR3 sequencing of approximately 140 peripheral blood samples (43 ophthalmopathy, about 75 hyperthyroidism and some 17 progressor patients) is reported in the paper. The 100 discovery patients were randomly divided into training and test sets at a 7:3 ratio. What the study reported, not specific to this receptor: In validation, progression to ophthalmopathy was predicted by the model with almost 71% sensitivity and roughly 72% specificity, a median of roughly 6.4 months before onset. Most expanded thyroid clonotypes (frequency above 0.001) were also found in blood, which suggests that blood repertoires may mirror thyroid immune responses. No statistical method was used to set the sample size in advance, and investigators knew the group allocation. A 13 V-J signature model separated ophthalmopathy from stable hyperthyroidism, with around 88% sensitivity and roughly 82% specificity in cross-validation and 80%/75% in testing.

In the ophthalmopathy patients, disease was moderately to severely active, with a Clinical Activity Score of 3 or more, a NOSPECS grade of 4 or more, and a duration of less than 3 months. Exclusion was applied to patients with uncontrolled infections, other autoimmune diseases, pregnancy or lactation. Diagnoses were established on the basis of clinical symptoms, serum thyroxine and TRAb, thyroid ultrasound, and orbital computed tomography. Ficoll-Paque density gradient centrifugation was used to isolate PBMCs from under 11 ml of fresh peripheral blood. Total RNA was extracted with Trizol reagent, and quality was checked on an Agilent 2100 Bioanalyzer. The TCR beta CDR3 regions were amplified from RNA transcripts. The first round of RT-PCR for the TCR CDR3 was performed with the HTBI primer set and the Qiagen OneStep RT-PCR kit. Libraries were constructed in a second round of multiplex PCR, after which size selection and purification were carried out. Paired-end sequencing of the libraries was performed with 100 bp reads on an Illumina HiSeq2000. The published analysis was carried out like this. SOAPnuke was used to process the raw data, throwing out any read that contained adapters or uncalled bases, had a mean Phred below 15, or lacked an exact constant-primer or identifier match. High-quality paired reads were merged using COPE v1.2.5, and each unique nucleotide sequence was defined as a clonotype. Clonotypes were aligned to IMGT TRBV, TRBD and TRBJ reference segments using MiTCR v1.1. Only V-J combinations with frequency above 0.0001, covering roughly 99% of repertoires, were analysed. The TCS score was defined as F50 (clonal expansion) divided by E x V (chaos), with BLOSUM62-based TCRdist calculated between CDR3 peptides within each V-J. Welch's t-statistics and random forest reduced just over 500 V-J features to roughly 13, which were used in a naive Bayes classifier (R e1071). TCRdb trimmed the raw reads at Q25, called clones with MiXCR and kept productive beta chains. Rows with a matching CDR3 protein are joined into one entry that keeps the most common DNA and genes. None of the V and J calls come from the authors' own analysis; TCRdb made them. The sample yields 310,000 or so distinct CDR3 sequences; 15% to 20% were counted once. Around 57% of the sample comes from the top ten.

This chain is built from TRBV28 and TRBJ2-5; the D gene could be TRBD1 or TRBD2, each one agreeing over 5 bases. The source of this sequence is a woman aged 55-70 years with Graves' ophthalmopathy. The specimen was blood. The CDR3 protein is CASSFQGVVTQYF. The nucleotides read TGTGCCAGCAGTTTTCAGGGAGTGGTGACCCAGTACTTC.